Detailed here is one TCR beta chain. Its antigen remains unknown. The sample belongs to a study of cytomegalovirus exposure and HLA in healthy donors. Study-wide points: Versus the approximately 720-donor mean, an Asian-associated ancestry cluster reportedly showed fewer N-insertions in a later analysis. Earlier findings revealed that most TCR beta V segments proved productive either about 90% or about 30% of the time.

The CDR3 is 15 amino acids. Germline V CDR1 and CDR2: SGHTA, FQGNSA. Between the trimmed V and J ends, which lost 1 base and 8 bases, there was a span of 17 bases. The PCR contained 60 Vbeta and 13 Jbeta primers. TCRdb's table, derived via immunoSEQ multiplex PCR, lists solely in-frame clones and lacks some. Of under 200,000 clones listed, 70% to 80% are singletons. The sequence derives from a man younger than 40 in good health and CMV-seronegative. The sequenced sample was PBMCs. The chain employs TRBV7-2 and TRBJ1-2; a weak D match, TRBD1 (6 bases). CDR3 protein: CASSLESVGTWGYTF. In DNA, the CDR3 is TGTGCCAGCAGCTTAGAAAGTGTAGGGACATGGGGCTACACCTTC.